This T cell receptor (beta chain) was found in a study of cytomegalovirus exposure and HLA in healthy donors. Regarding the study as a whole: A later analysis by the authors found several of the most significant clusters apparently linked to common viral pathogens.

Healthy people donating bone marrow made up the donors. With respect to this clone: Its antigen is unidentified.

CDR3 length: 16 residues. Losses at the gene ends were 0 bases for V and 10 bases for J; bases not matched to a gene: 7. Germline CDR1 reads LGHNA; CDR2 reads YSLEER. Primers included in the PCR were 60 Vbeta and 13 Jbeta primers. Using immunoSEQ multiplex PCR, the repertoire was profiled, and TCRdb retains in-frame clones only, with some absent. The sample has around 190,000 clones; about four fifths are singletons. The chain joins TRBV4-3 to TRBJ2-1; 12 bases align to TRBD1. The TCR originated in a woman in her thirties in good health and CMV-seropositive. The source material was PBMCs. The CDR3 sequence is CASSQDGGTGGNEQFF. DNA for the CDR3: TGCGCCAGCAGCCAAGATGGGGGGACAGGGGGCAACGAGCAGTTCTTC.